The clone carrying this T cell receptor beta chain was observed a few times. Its antigen is unknown. The data derive from a study of post-analysis software for immune sequencing data. Study-level points and caveats: Included in a set of a handful of TRBV segments more frequent in patients than controls were TRBV5-6, TRBV5-1 and TRBV20-1. Normalized Chao1 diversity was significantly reduced in patients versus controls.

This CDR3 is built from 15 residues. The V segment lost 3 bases and the J segment 1 base; nucleotides outside the gene matches: 6. Germline values: CDR1 SQVTM, CDR2 ANQGSEA. TCR beta cDNA libraries included unique molecular identifiers. TCRdb independently ran MiXCR on the PCR reads; one entry per CDR3 protein. The data show hundreds of thousands of distinct CDR3 sequences, about 50% seen once. Sequencing input: blood. This receptor was obtained from a girl aged 5-17 years with multiple sclerosis. This rearrangement joins TRBV29-1 to TRBJ2-3, with 8 bases that match TRBD1. The CDR3: CSVDRQGPRTDTQYF. The CDR3 DNA reads TGCAGCGTTGACCGACAGGGGCCTCGCACAGATACGCAGTATTTT.